Each of the 11 T cell receptor beta chains below was sequenced from the same sample in a study of metastatic and nonmetastatic thyroid tumors. TCRdb reprocessed the PCR reads using MiXCR. The sample has 80,000 to 85,000 clones; roughly an eighth are singletons. No patient had received any treatment before thyroid surgery. Source material: tumor tissue. The source is a female donor with papillary thyroid cancer or a benign thyroid nodule (not recorded which). Some clones in this sample may be carry-over from other donors' samples.

Details on this clone: This sequence may be a read error, since a much larger clone differs from it by one base. The chain joins TRBV20-1 to TRBJ1-5; 7 positions agree with TRBD1. With V trimmed by 6 bases and J by 3 bases, 5 bases remained unmatched. The V gene's germline CDR1 is DFQATT and CDR2 SNEGSKA (reference sequence). The CDR3 spans 13 residues. The CDR3 sequence: CSAVTGLNQPQHF. The CDR3 DNA sequence: TGCAGTGCCGTGACAGGGCTCAATCAGCCCCAGCATTTT.

This clone has at least ten counts. The chain has TRBV2 and TRBJ1-2, with D unresolved. The CDR3 is 13 residues long. Germline V gene data show CDR1 as SNHLY and CDR2 as FYNNEI. The V end was cut by 8 bases, the J end by 0 bases, with 10 bases between. CDR3 sequence (DNA): TGTGCCAGCGTTCACAGCACTAACTATGGCTACACCTTC. Amino acid sequence: CASVHSTNYGYTF.

This clone appeared a few times. The junction shows a germline mismatch at one end, possibly a read error. The chain links TRBV27 to TRBJ2-5; D may be TRBD2 (6 bases). Germline-derived CDR1 and CDR2 are MNHEY and SMNVEV (reference sequence). The CDR3 runs to 15 residues. The CDR3 nucleotides read TGTGCCAGCCACTCGGGCGGGACTCTTCAAGATACCCAGTACTTC. Translating it yields CASHSGGTLQDTQYF.

Many counts were recorded for this clone. J is TRBJ2-7 and V is TRBV11-2; D may match TRBD1 or TRBD2 (5 bases each). The CDR3 is 15 amino acids. The germline gives CDR1 SGHAT, CDR2 FQNNGV. With 5 bases removed from V and 3 bases from J, the gap between germline ends came to 17 bases. This CDR3 is CASSPREGLFYEQYF. CDR3 DNA: TGTGCCAGCAGCCCAAGAGAGGGGCTTTTCTACGAGCAGTACTTC.

This clone was seen repeatedly, ten times or more. This rearrangement joins TRBV15 to TRBJ2-3; no definite D call. Germline CDR1 reads LNHNV; CDR2 reads YYDKDF (reference sequence). The CDR3 has 12 residues. The V end was cut by 1 base, the J end by 8 bases, with 7 bases between. The CDR3 reads CATSRVAVTQYF. The CDR3 nucleotides read TGTGCCACCAGCAGAGTCGCGGTTACGCAGTATTTT.

This clone was counted a few times. With a much larger clone just one base away, this may be a read error. This chain uses TRBV7-3 with TRBJ1-6; D is ambiguous. Germline V lookup: CDR1 SGHTA, CDR2 FQGTGA. The length of the CDR3 is 15 residues. CDR3 in amino acids: CASSLTDNGNSPPHF. As DNA, the CDR3 is TGTGCCAGCAGCTTAACCGACAACGGGAATTCACCCCCCCACTTT.

This clone showed up many times. The chain joins TRBV7-2 to TRBJ2-7; D unresolved. There are 13 residues in the CDR3. Germline assignment: CDR1 SGHTA and CDR2 FQGNSA. With 3 bases removed from V and 8 bases from J, the gap between germline ends came to 14 bases. The CDR3 protein is CASSFPGVEKQYF. The CDR3 nucleotides read TGTGCCAGCAGCTTCCCCGGCGTAGAAAAGCAGTACTTC.

This clone was seen ten or more times. V usage is TRBV19 and J usage is TRBJ1-5; D gene ambiguous. The V end was cut by 7 bases, the J end by 0 bases, with 7 bases between. Germline V lookup: CDR1 LNHDA, CDR2 SQIVND (reference sequence). CDR3 length: 13 amino acids. CDR3 in DNA: TGTGCCAGTACCCTTGGTAGCAATCAGCCCCAGCATTTT. Translation gives CASTLGSNQPQHF.

On this clone itself: Here the CDR3 omits its conserved ending phenylalanine or tryptophan, so a read error is the likely source. The V and J genes are TRBV11-2 and TRBJ1-1; tentatively, D is TRBD1 (5 bases). The germline CDR1 and CDR2 sequences are SGHAT and FQNNGV. Trimming stripped 2 bases from V and 5 bases from J, with 12 bases between. CDR3 size: 14 residues. The CDR3 DNA reads TGTGCCAGCAGCTTAACAGGCCGCCGGACTGAAGCTTTCCTT. Protein product: CASSLTGRRTEAFL.

This clone came up once. This sequence may be a read error, since a much larger clone differs from it by one base. The rearrangement links TRBV4-2 to TRBJ2-7; 8 nucleotides agree with TRBD1. Germline CDR1 is LGHNA and CDR2 is YNFKEQ. This CDR3 spans 15 amino acids. The J segment lost 3 bases and the V segment lost 0 bases, leaving 4 bases of the junction unmatched. The CDR3 loop is CASSQEADRGYEQYF. In DNA form, the CDR3 reads TGTGCCAGCAGCCAAGAGGCCGACAGGGGCTACGAGCAGTACTTC.

This clone was seen a few times. Given a much more abundant clone one base away, this may be a read error. The same CDR3 is also encoded by other DNA sequences in this sample. The genes are TRBV28 and TRBJ1-5; the match to TRBD1 covers 7 bases. The junction had 8 bases not matched to a gene; V was cut back by 2 bases and J by 4 bases. The germline V gene has CDR1 MDHEN and CDR2 SYDVKM. This CDR3 has 16 residues. The CDR3 region has the DNA TGTGCCAGCAGTTTACGGGCAGGGGGTAGTAATCAGCCCCAGCATTTT. It encodes CASSLRAGGSNQPQHF.